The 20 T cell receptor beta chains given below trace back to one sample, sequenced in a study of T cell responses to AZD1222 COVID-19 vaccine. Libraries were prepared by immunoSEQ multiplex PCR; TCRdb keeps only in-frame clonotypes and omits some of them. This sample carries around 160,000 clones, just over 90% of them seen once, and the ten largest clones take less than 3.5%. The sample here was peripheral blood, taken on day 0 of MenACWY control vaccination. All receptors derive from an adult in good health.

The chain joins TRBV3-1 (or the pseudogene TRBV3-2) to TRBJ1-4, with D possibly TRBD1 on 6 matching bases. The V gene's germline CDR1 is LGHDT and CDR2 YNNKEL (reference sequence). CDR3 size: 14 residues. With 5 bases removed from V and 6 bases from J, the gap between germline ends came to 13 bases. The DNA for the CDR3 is TGTGCCAGCAGCGCACAGGGAAGGCATGAAAAACTGTTTTTT. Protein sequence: CASSAQGRHEKLFF.

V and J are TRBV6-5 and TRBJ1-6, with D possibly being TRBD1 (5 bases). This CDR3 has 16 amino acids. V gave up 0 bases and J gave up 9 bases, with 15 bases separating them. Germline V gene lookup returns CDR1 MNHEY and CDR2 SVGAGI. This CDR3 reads CASSYSQVPGASPLHF. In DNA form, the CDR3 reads TGTGCCAGCAGTTACTCACAAGTGCCCGGGGCTTCACCCCTCCACTTT.

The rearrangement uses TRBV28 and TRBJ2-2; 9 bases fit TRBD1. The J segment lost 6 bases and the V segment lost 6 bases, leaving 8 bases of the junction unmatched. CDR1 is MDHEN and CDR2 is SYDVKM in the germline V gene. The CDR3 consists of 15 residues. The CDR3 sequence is CASRPGTGRSGELFF. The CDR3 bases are TGTGCCAGCAGGCCCGGGACAGGGCGATCCGGGGAGCTGTTTTTT.

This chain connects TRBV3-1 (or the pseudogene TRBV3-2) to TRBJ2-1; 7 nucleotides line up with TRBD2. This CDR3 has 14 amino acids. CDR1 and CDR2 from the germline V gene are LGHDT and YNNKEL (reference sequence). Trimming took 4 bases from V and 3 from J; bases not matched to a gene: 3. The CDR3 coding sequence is TGTGCCAGCAGCCGCGGGAGCAGCTACAATGAGCAGTTCTTC. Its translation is CASSRGSSYNEQFF.

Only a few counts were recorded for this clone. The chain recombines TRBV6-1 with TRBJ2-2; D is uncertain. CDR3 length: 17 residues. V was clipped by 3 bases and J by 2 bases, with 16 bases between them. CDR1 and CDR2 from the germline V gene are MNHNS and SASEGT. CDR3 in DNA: TGTGCCAGCAGTGAGAAACGGGCGTCAGTAAACACCGGGGAGCTGTTTTTT. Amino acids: CASSEKRASVNTGELFF.

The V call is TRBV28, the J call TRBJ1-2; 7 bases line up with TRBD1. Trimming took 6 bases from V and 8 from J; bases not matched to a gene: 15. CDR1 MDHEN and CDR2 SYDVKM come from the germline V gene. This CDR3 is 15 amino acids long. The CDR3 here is CASRTGDTSSLGYTF. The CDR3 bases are TGTGCCAGCAGAACAGGGGACACAAGCTCTTTGGGCTACACCTTC.

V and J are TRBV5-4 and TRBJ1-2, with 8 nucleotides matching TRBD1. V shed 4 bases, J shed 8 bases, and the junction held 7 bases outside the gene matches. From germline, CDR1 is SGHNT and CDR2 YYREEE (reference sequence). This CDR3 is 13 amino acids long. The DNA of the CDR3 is TGTGCCAGCAGCACCGACAGGGGTTCCGGCTACACCTTC. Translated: CASSTDRGSGYTF.

Here the CDR3 reads CASRPAGNTGELFF. The CDR3 DNA follows: TGTGCCAGCAGACCAGCGGGAAACACCGGGGAGCTGTTTTTT. The chain is built from TRBV6-5 and TRBJ2-2; 7 nucleotides match TRBD2. The CDR3 is made up of 14 amino acids. The germline V gene has CDR1 MNHEY and CDR2 SVGAGI. J gave up 2 bases and V 6 bases, and 3 bases lay outside the gene matches.

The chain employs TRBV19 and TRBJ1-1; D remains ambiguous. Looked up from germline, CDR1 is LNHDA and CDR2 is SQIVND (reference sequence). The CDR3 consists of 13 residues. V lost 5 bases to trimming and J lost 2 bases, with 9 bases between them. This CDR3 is CASSSRENTEAFF. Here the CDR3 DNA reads TGTGCCAGTAGTTCGAGAGAAAACACTGAAGCTTTCTTT.

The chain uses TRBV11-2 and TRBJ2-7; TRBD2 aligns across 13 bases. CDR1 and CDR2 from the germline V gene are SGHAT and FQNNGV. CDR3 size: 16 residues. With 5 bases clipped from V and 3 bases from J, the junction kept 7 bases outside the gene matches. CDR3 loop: CASSIMGLAGFYEQYF. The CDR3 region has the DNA TGTGCCAGCAGCATTATGGGACTAGCGGGATTCTACGAGCAGTACTTC.

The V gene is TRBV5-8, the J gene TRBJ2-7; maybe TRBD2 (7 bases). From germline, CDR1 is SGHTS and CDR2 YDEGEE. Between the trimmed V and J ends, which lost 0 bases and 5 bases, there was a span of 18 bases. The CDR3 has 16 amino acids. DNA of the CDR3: TGTGCCAGCAGCTTGGGGGGCGGGGGCGCCTCACACGAGCAGTACTTC. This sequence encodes CASSLGGGGASHEQYF.

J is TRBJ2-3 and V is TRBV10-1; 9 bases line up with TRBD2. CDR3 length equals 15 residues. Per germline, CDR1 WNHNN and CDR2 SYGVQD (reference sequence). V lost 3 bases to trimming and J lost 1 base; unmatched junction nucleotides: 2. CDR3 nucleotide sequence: TGCGCCAGCAGTGATAGCGGGAGTGGCACAGATACGCAGTATTTT. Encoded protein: CASSDSGSGTDTQYF.

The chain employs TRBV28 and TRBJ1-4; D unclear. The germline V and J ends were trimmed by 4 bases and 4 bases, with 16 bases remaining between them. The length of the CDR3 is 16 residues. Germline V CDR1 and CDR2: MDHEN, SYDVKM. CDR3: CASSSPSSAHNEKLFF. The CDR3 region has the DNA TGTGCCAGCAGTTCCCCCAGCAGCGCGCATAATGAAAAACTGTTTTTT. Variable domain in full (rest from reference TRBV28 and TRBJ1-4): DVKVTQSSRYLVKRTGEKVFLECVQDMDHENMFWYRQDPGLGLRLIYFSYDVKMKEKGDIPEGYSVSREKKERFSLILESASTNQTSMYLCASSSPSSAHNEKLFFGSGTQLSVL.

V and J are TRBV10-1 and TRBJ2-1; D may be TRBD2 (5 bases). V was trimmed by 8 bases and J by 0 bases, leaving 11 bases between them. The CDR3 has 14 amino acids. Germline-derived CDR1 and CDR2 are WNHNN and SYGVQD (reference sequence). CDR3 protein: CASSEGSSYNEQFF. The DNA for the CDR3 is TGCGCCAGCTCCGAAGGGAGCTCCTACAATGAGCAGTTCTTC.

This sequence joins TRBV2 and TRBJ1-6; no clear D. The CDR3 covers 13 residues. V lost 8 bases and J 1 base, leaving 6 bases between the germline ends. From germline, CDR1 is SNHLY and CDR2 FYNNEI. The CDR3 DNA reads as TGTGCCAGCGGGAGGTCCTATAATTCACCCCTCCACTTT. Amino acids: CASGRSYNSPLHF.

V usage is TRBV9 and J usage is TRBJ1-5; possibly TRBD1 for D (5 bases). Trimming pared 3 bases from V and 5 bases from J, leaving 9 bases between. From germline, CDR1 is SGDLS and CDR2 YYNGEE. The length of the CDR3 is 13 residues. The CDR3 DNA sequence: TGTGCCAGCAGCGGGGACGGTTATCAGCCCCAGCATTTT. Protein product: CASSGDGYQPQHF.

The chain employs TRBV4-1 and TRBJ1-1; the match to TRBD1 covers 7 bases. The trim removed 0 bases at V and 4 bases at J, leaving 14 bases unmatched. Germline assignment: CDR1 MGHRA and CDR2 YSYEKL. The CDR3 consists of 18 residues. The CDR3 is CASSQDFRRGGATTEAFF. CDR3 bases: TGCGCCAGCAGCCAAGATTTCCGCAGGGGGGGTGCGACCACTGAAGCTTTCTTT.

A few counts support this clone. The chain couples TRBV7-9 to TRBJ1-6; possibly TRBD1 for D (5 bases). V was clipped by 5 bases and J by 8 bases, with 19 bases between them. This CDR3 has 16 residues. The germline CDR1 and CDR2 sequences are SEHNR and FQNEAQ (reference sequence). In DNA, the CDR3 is TGTGCCAGCAGCAACCGGGACGGTGGAACGCATTCACCCCTCCACTTT. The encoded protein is CASSNRDGGTHSPLHF. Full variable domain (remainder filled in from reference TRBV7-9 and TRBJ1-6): DTGVSQNPRHKITKRGQNVTFRCDPISEHNRLYWYRQTLGQGPEFLTYFQNEAQLEKSRLLSDRFSAERPKGSFSTLEIQRTEQGDSAMYLCASSNRDGGTHSPLHFGNGTRLTVT.

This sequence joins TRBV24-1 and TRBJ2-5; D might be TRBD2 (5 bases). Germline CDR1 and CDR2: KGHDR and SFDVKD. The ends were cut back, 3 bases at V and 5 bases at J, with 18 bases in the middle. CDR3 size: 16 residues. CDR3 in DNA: TGTGCCACCAGTGATACGAGACGAACAAAGCGGGAGACCCAGTACTTC. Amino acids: CATSDTRRTKRETQYF.

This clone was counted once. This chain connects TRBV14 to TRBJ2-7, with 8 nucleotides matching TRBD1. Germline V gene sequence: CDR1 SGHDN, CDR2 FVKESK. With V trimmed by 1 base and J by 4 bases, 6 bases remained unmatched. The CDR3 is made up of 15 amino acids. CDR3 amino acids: CASSQGGTGNYEQYF. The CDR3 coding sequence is TGTGCCAGCAGCCAAGGCGGGACAGGAAATTACGAGCAGTACTTC.